A single sample is the source of the 6 T cell receptor beta chains below, sequenced in a study of tumor-infiltrating lymphocytes in primary liver carcinoma. Making TCR beta cDNA involved around 510 ng total RNA and a constant-region primer. Amplification in three nested multiplex PCR rounds with slightly modified ARM-PCR gave rise to TCR beta libraries. The two initial PCR rounds, roughly 11 cycles each, used TRBV1-TRBV30 forward and C-beta reverse primers. TCRdb reanalysed the multiplex PCR reads using MiXCR and keeps one entry per CDR3 protein. The table lists under 150,000 distinct CDR3 sequences, around 70% of them singletons. Extraction of RNA together with DNA used about 17-34 mg of unsorted bulk tissue. The source material was tumor-adjacent normal liver tissue. These receptors all stem from a woman in her fifties or sixties with primary liver carcinoma and hepatitis B virus infection.

Concerning this clonotype: Since a much larger clone is just one base distant, this may be a read error. The chain links TRBV5-1 to TRBJ2-2, with D unresolved. Trimming took 2 bases from V and 1 from J, leaving 12 bases between them. This CDR3 is built from 16 residues. Looked up from germline, CDR1 is SGHRS and CDR2 is YFSETQ. The CDR3: CASSLSGPMNTGELFF. CDR3 coding DNA: TGCGCCAGCAGCTTATCCGGACCGATGAACACCGGGGAGCTGTTTTTT.

Turning to this clonotype: This may stem from a read error, because a much larger clone lies one nucleotide away. The V and J genes are TRBV30 and TRBJ2-7; D unresolved. CDR1 and CDR2 (germline): GTSNPN, SVGIG (reference sequence). The CDR3 length is 16 residues. The DNA for the CDR3 is TGTGCCTGGAGTGTACGGGCAAATCGTAGACGTTACGACCAGTACTTC. Amino acids: CAWSVRANRRRYDQYF.

To note about this clonotype: A read error may explain this, as a much larger clone is one base away. The rearrangement links TRBV6-1 to TRBJ2-3; D remains unclear. CDR1 is MNHNS, CDR2 SASEGT, per germline. V lost 5 bases to trimming and J lost 4 bases, with 13 bases between them. The length of the CDR3 is 14 residues. DNA for the CDR3: TGTGCCAGCAGTAGAGTCCATACCTCAGATACGCAGTATTTT. This encodes CASSRVHTSDTQYF.

Ten or more counts support this clonotype. J is TRBJ2-1 and V is TRBV6-1; TRBD1 is a possible D gene (6 bases). This CDR3 region has 13 residues. The V gene lost 6 bases and the J gene lost 5 bases, with 11 bases spanning the gap. The germline V gene encodes CDR1 MNHNS and CDR2 SASEGT. The CDR3 DNA reads as TGTGCCAGCAGATTTGGGGGCAACAATGAGCAGTTCTTC. It is translated as CASRFGGNNEQFF.

The chain employs TRBV28 and TRBJ2-2, with a possible D match to TRBD1 (5 bases). The germline V gene has CDR1 MDHEN and CDR2 SYDVKM. V was shortened by 6 bases and J by 4 bases, with 15 bases between the two germline ends. CDR3 length: 15 residues. CDR3 coding DNA: TGTGCCAGCAGATTGGGTGGGGCGAGCACCGGGGAGCTGTTTTTT. Protein product: CASRLGGASTGELFF.

This clonotype was detected once. The junction does not match germline at one end; this may be a read error. This chain links TRBV28 with TRBJ2-3; 7 bases align to TRBD2. The CDR3 spans 15 residues. Germline CDR1 MDHEN, CDR2 SYDVKM. The CDR3 DNA follows: TGTGCCAGCAGCTTTTGGGGGAGGGATACAGGTACGCAGTATTTT. This sequence encodes CASSFWGRDTGTQYF.